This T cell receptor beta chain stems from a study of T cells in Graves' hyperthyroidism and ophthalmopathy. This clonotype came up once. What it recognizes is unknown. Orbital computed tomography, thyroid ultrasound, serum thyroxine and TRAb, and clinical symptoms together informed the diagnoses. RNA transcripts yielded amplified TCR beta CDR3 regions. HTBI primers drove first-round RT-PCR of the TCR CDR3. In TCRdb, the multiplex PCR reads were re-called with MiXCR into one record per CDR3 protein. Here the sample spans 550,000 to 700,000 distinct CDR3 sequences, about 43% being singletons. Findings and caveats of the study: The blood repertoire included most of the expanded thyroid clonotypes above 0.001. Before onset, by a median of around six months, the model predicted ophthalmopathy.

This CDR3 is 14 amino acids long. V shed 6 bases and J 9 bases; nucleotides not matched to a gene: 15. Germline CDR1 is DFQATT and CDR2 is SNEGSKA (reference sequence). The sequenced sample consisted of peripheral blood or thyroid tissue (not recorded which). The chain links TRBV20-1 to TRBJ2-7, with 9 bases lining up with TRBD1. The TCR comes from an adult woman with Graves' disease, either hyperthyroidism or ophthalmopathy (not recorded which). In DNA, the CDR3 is TGCAGTGCCCCGGGTGAACAGGGGGCTTATGGGCAGTACTTC. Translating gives CSAPGEQGAYGQYF.